The 22 T cell receptor beta chains given below trace back to one sample, sequenced in a study of T-cell reconstitution after alpha-beta-depleted transplantation in children. Preparation of the TCRbeta library was carried out with unique molecular identifiers. TCRdb analysed the PCR reads with MiXCR anew, one entry per CDR3 protein. The sample has hundreds of thousands of distinct CDR3 sequences, around 11% seen once. Sequencing used PBMCs from the stem cell graft donor, obtained from the stem cell graft. All receptors derive from a human donor who donated a stem cell graft to a child with acute lymphoblastic leukemia.

This clonotype was detected ten times or more. V gene TRBV20-1 combines with J gene TRBJ2-3; TRBD1 is a possible D gene (5 bases). The CDR3 covers 13 residues. Germline-derived CDR1 and CDR2 are DFQATT and SNEGSKA (reference sequence). Trimming left V 3 bases short and J 6 bases short, with 13 bases between. CDR3 nucleotides: TGCAGTGCTAGTTCAGGGATCGTGGATACGCAGTATTTT. It is translated as CSASSGIVDTQYF.

This clonotype showed up many times. The chain couples TRBV7-2 to TRBJ2-1; perhaps TRBD1 as D (6 bases). CDR1 and CDR2 (germline): SGHTA, FQGNSA. V was cut by 2 bases and J by 10 bases, with 15 bases left in between. The CDR3 length is 14 residues. CDR3 sequence reads: CASSLNGRGQEQFF. CDR3 nucleotide sequence: TGTGCCAGCAGCTTAAACGGCAGGGGCCAGGAGCAGTTCTTC.

The rearrangement links TRBV5-6 to TRBJ1-5, with D unresolved. Germline V gene lookup returns CDR1 SGHDT and CDR2 YYEEEE. Trimming took off 1 base at V and 1 base at J, with 12 bases between the two ends. The CDR3 contains 16 residues. DNA of the CDR3: TGTGCCAGCAGCTTGCGCCGGGATCCGAGCAATCAGCCCCAGCATTTT. Translation gives CASSLRRDPSNQPQHF.

This clonotype was picked up many times. The rearrangement uses TRBV10-3 and TRBJ2-1, with 8 nucleotides matching TRBD1. V was clipped by 10 bases and J by 4 bases; unmatched bases: 15. The CDR3 has 16 amino acids. The germline V gene encodes CDR1 ENHRY and CDR2 SYGVKD. CDR3 sequence: CASVGQGAEGYNEQFF. The CDR3 coding sequence is TGTGCCAGTGTAGGGCAGGGGGCGGAAGGGTACAATGAGCAGTTCTTC.

This clonotype was observed many times. The chain joins TRBV28 to TRBJ2-7; 7 bases are a match to TRBD1. CDR3 length: 15 amino acids. V lost 3 bases to trimming and J lost 2 bases; unmatched junction nucleotides: 7. In germline, CDR1 is MDHEN, CDR2 SYDVKM. The CDR3 nucleotides read TGTGCCAGCAGTTTCTCGAGACAGGGCACCTACGAGCAGTACTTC. This translates into CASSFSRQGTYEQYF.

This clonotype was detected many times. V gene TRBV6-2 or TRBV6-3 combines with J gene TRBJ1-2; TRBD1 aligns across 10 bases. Per germline, CDR1 MNHEY and CDR2 SVGEGT. V lost 5 bases and J lost 6; bases outside the gene matches: 9. The CDR3 has 15 amino acids. The CDR3 sequence is CASSTTTGGGDGYTF. The CDR3 nucleotides are TGTGCCAGCAGTACTACGACAGGGGGCGGAGATGGCTACACCTTC.

Ten or more counts support this clonotype. The CDR3 reads CASSLSDGNTIYF. CDR3 nucleotide sequence: TGTGCCAGCAGCTTGTCAGATGGAAACACCATATATTTT. The chain has TRBV5-5 and TRBJ1-3; no clear D gene. Trimming removed 1 base from V and 3 bases from J, with 5 bases in between. Germline CDR1 and CDR2: SGHKS and YYEKEE (reference sequence). The CDR3 spans 13 residues.

This clonotype was counted only a few times. The J gene is TRBJ2-2, the V gene TRBV20-1; 13 positions match TRBD2. Losses at the gene ends were 3 bases for V and 5 bases for J; bases not matched to a gene: 9. The CDR3 is made up of 17 amino acids. Germline V gene data show CDR1 as DFQATT and CDR2 as SNEGSKA (reference sequence). CDR3 residues: CSASKLAGGLQTGELFF. The CDR3 coding sequence is TGCAGTGCTAGTAAACTAGCGGGGGGGCTTCAGACCGGGGAGCTGTTTTTT.

The table lists this clonotype with many counts. The V and J genes are TRBV7-8 and TRBJ2-5, with 13 bases that match TRBD2. The germline V gene has CDR1 SGHVS and CDR2 FQNEAQ. This CDR3 spans 15 amino acids. V gave up 9 bases and J gave up 10 bases; unmatched junction bases: 14. CDR3 loop: CARSPGTSGNAGQYF. For the CDR3, the DNA is TGTGCCAGAAGCCCAGGGACTAGCGGGAACGCGGGCCAGTACTTC.

Ten or more counts support this clonotype. V gene TRBV2 combines with J gene TRBJ1-2; the D is unclear. The CDR3 length is 12 residues. Germline V CDR1 and CDR2: SNHLY, FYNNEI. With 9 bases removed from V and 4 bases from J, the gap between germline ends came to 12 bases. The CDR3 nucleotides read TGTGCCAGTGCGGGGTCTATCTATGGCTACACCTTC. Protein sequence: CASAGSIYGYTF.

This clonotype was recorded many times. The V and J genes are TRBV9 and TRBJ2-1; 9 bases are shared with TRBD1. V dropped 3 bases and J dropped 5; count of bases not matched to a gene: 9. Germline CDR1 and CDR2: SGDLS and YYNGEE. The CDR3 extends over 16 amino acids. In DNA form, the CDR3 reads TGTGCCAGCAGCGCACACCGGGACAGGGTAGACAATGAGCAGTTCTTC. It yields the protein CASSAHRDRVDNEQFF.

This clonotype was seen ten or more times. The chain employs TRBV19 and TRBJ2-3; D is undetermined. This CDR3 region has 14 residues. V was cut by 4 bases and J by 0 bases, with 8 bases left in between. Germline loops: CDR1 LNHDA, CDR2 SQIVND (reference sequence). The CDR3 DNA sequence: TGTGCCAGTAGTACGGTCTCTAGCACAGATACGCAGTATTTT. The encoded protein is CASSTVSSTDTQYF.

This clonotype has ten or more counts. The CDR3 nucleotides read TGTGCCAGCGGACAGGGCGGGAAGACCCAGTACTTC. Protein sequence: CASGQGGKTQYF. The chain has TRBV12-3 or TRBV12-4 and TRBJ2-5, with TRBD1 matching over 8 bases. The CDR3 totals 12 residues. V lost 8 bases to trimming and J lost 6 bases; unmatched junction nucleotides: 5.

About this clonotype: A much larger clone lies one base from this, so it may be a read error. V is TRBV7-8 and J is TRBJ2-7; 13 bases agree with TRBD2. CDR1 and CDR2 (germline): SGHVS, FQNEAQ. The CDR3 contains 12 residues. In nucleotides, the CDR3 is TGTGCCTGCAGCGTCGGGACTAGCGGGGTGTACTTC. Its protein product is CACSVGTSGVYF.

To note about this clonotype: This sequence may be a read error, since a much larger clone differs from it by one base. The chain combines TRBV7-2 with TRBJ2-5; D might be TRBD2 (6 bases). Deletions cut 0 bases from V and 3 bases from J, with 11 bases between. This CDR3 spans 15 amino acids. Germline V gene lookup returns CDR1 SGHTA and CDR2 FQGNSA. This CDR3 is CASSLAGRRKETQYF. In nucleotides, the CDR3 is TGTGCCAGCAGCTTAGCGGGGAGGCGCAAAGAGACCCAGTACTTC.

This clonotype was detected many times. The chain recombines TRBV3-1 with TRBJ2-7; 10 nucleotides align to TRBD1. The trim removed 4 bases at V and 6 bases at J, leaving 9 bases unmatched. Germline V CDR1 and CDR2: LGHDT, YNNKEL (reference sequence). The CDR3 spans 15 residues. CDR3 amino acids: CASSPTGGVSGEQYF. The CDR3, as DNA: TGTGCCAGCAGCCCGACAGGGGGCGTGTCAGGCGAGCAGTACTTC.

This clonotype is medium-sized in the sample. The gene calls are TRBV18 and TRBJ2-5; weak D call: TRBD1 (6 bases). The ends were cut back, 2 bases at V and 4 bases at J, with 8 bases in the middle. The germline V gene has CDR1 KGHSH and CDR2 LQKENI. The CDR3 is made up of 13 amino acids. The CDR3: CASSPWGPETQYF. DNA of the CDR3: TGTGCCAGCTCACCATGGGGGCCAGAGACCCAGTACTTC.

At least ten counts were recorded for this clonotype. This rearrangement joins TRBV11-2 to TRBJ1-4; D is uncertain. The CDR3 extends over 14 amino acids. V lost 5 bases and J lost 4, with 11 bases in between. From germline, CDR1 is SGHAT and CDR2 FQNNGV. CDR3 in amino acids: CASSNRAHNEKLFF. CDR3 nucleotides: TGTGCCAGCAGCAACCGGGCCCATAATGAAAAACTGTTTTTT. Combining the CDR3 with reference TRBV11-2 and TRBJ1-4 gives the whole variable domain EAGVAQSPRYKIIEKRQSVAFWCNPISGHATLYWYQQILGQGPKLLIQFQNNGVVDDSQLPKDRFSAERLKGVDSTLKIQPAKLEDSAVYLCASSNRAHNEKLFFGSGTQLSVL.

The table lists this clonotype with many counts. This rearrangement joins TRBV4-2 to TRBJ2-2; D is possibly TRBD1 or TRBD2 (5 bases each). The CDR3 length is 13 residues. Between the trimmed V and J ends, which lost 8 bases and 2 bases, there was a span of 9 bases. In germline, CDR1 is LGHNA, CDR2 YNFKEQ. The CDR3 sequence is CASGRDNTGELFF. CDR3 nucleotide sequence: TGTGCCAGCGGCAGGGACAACACCGGGGAGCTGTTTTTT.

In this sample, this clonotype turned up many times. The rearrangement uses TRBV29-1 and TRBJ2-6; TRBD1 might be the D (5 bases). Per the germline V gene, CDR1 is SQVTM and CDR2 is ANQGSEA. This CDR3 is built from 12 residues. Trimming took off 4 bases at V and 8 bases at J, with 9 bases between the two ends. CDR3 bases: TGCAGCGTTGGGGCAGGGACCAACGTCCTGACTTTC. This sequence encodes CSVGAGTNVLTF.

This clonotype was observed many times. The V call is TRBV5-6, the J call TRBJ2-1, with D unclear. The V and J ends lost 4 bases and 8 bases respectively, with 7 bases between them. Looked up from germline, CDR1 is SGHDT and CDR2 is YYEEEE. The CDR3 spans 11 residues. CDR3 in amino acids: CASSLPHEQFF. CDR3 DNA: TGTGCCAGCAGCCTACCCCATGAGCAGTTCTTC.

This clonotype occurred many times. V gene TRBV7-2 combines with J gene TRBJ1-3; D unresolved. The CDR3 runs 13 residues. Germline CDR1 reads SGHTA; CDR2 reads FQGNSA. Deletions cut 2 bases from V and 2 bases from J, with 4 bases between. CDR3 sequence: CASSLPTGNTIYF. In nucleotides, the CDR3 is TGTGCCAGCAGCTTACCTACTGGAAACACCATATATTTT.